Detailed here is one T cell receptor beta chain. Antigen unknown. This entry is derived from a study of T cell repertoires in cytomegalovirus infection. Whole-study context: Based on public TCR beta signatures, there were indications of CMV infection and of a matching HLA type. Notes on the study in general: Carriers of CMV plus the relevant HLA were identified by cumulative public TCR beta family frequency.

TCRdb redid the calling of the reads with MiXCR, one entry per CDR3 protein. The table has around 240,000 distinct CDR3 sequences, approximately 22% seen once; the top ten hold 15% to 20%. This CDR3 spans 14 amino acids. After removal of 0 bases from V and 9 bases from J, the junction contained 3 bases not matched to a gene. Per germline, CDR1 SGHDN and CDR2 FVKESK. The receptor was derived from a human donor in good health (CMV status not recorded). Some clones in this sample may be carry-over from other donors' samples. The sequenced material came from CD8+ T cells from PBMCs. The V call is TRBV14, the J call TRBJ2-4; 9 nucleotides match TRBD1. In DNA, the CDR3 is TGTGCCAGCAGCCAAGAACAGGGGGCCAGCATTCAGTACTTC. Protein sequence: CASSQEQGASIQYF.